Below, 16 T cell receptor beta chains from the same sample are listed, as sequenced in a study of T-cell reconstitution after alpha-beta-depleted transplantation in children. Molecular barcoding with unique molecular identifiers was used for the TCRbeta library. TCRdb analysed the PCR reads with MiXCR anew, one entry per CDR3 protein. The data hold some 830,000 distinct CDR3 sequences, with roughly 15% observed a single time. The material sequenced was PBMCs, mostly from graft donor cells, taken 360 days after TCRalphabeta/CD19-depleted stem cell transplant. The source of these receptors is a male patient between 10 and 17 years old who had a stem cell transplant for acute lymphoblastic leukemia, so the T cells may come from the graft donor.

V and J are TRBV20-1 and TRBJ1-4, with D perhaps TRBD1 (6 bases). CDR1 is DFQATT, CDR2 SNEGSKA, per germline (reference sequence). V lost 6 bases and J lost 13, with 15 bases in between. This CDR3 is built from 11 residues. CDR3 region: CSATPGTRLFF. CDR3 DNA: TGCAGTGCCACCCCCGGGACAAGACTGTTTTTT.

This clonotype was picked up a small number of times. This chain links TRBV9 with TRBJ2-1, with TRBD2 identical over 15 bases. The germline V gene has CDR1 SGDLS and CDR2 YYNGEE. Trimming removed 3 bases from V and 5 bases from J; junction bases left unmatched: 6. The CDR3 is made up of 17 amino acids. CDR3 sequence: CASSAGLAGGANNEQFF. The CDR3 DNA reads as TGTGCCAGCAGCGCCGGACTAGCGGGAGGGGCGAACAATGAGCAGTTCTTC.

This clonotype has only a few counts. The chain combines TRBV12-3 or TRBV12-4 with TRBJ1-6; tentative D call: TRBD1 (5 bases). Trimming removed 7 bases at V and 7 bases at J, with 14 bases between. This CDR3 spans 14 amino acids. The CDR3 protein is CASTGGRPNSPLHF. CDR3 in DNA: TGTGCCAGCACGGGGGGGAGGCCAAATTCACCCCTCCACTTT.

The chain carries TRBV7-2 and TRBJ2-5; D tentatively fits TRBD1 or TRBD2 (5 bases each). The CDR3 extends over 16 amino acids. Trimming stripped 3 bases from V and 5 bases from J, with 19 bases between. The germline V gene has CDR1 SGHTA and CDR2 FQGNSA. CDR3 residues: CASSLEGTTYGETQYF. The CDR3 nucleotides read TGTGCCAGCAGCTTGGAAGGGACGACCTACGGGGAGACCCAGTACTTC.

This clonotype was picked up a small number of times. The chain combines TRBV4-1 with TRBJ2-7, with D perhaps TRBD1 (5 bases). Trimming pared 2 bases from V and 3 bases from J, leaving 14 bases between. CDR1 and CDR2 (germline): MGHRA, YSYEKL. This CDR3 has 15 amino acids. The CDR3: CASSQLKSRDYEQYF. The DNA for the CDR3 is TGCGCCAGCAGCCAACTAAAAAGCAGGGACTACGAGCAGTACTTC.

In this sample, this clonotype turned up a few times. V is TRBV28 and J is TRBJ2-7; 11 bases are shared with TRBD2. V lost 4 bases, J lost 3 bases, and 8 bases stayed unmatched. This CDR3 has 16 residues. Germline lookup yields CDR1 MDHEN and CDR2 SYDVKM. CDR3 amino acids: CASSSTPTSGIYEQYF. The CDR3, as DNA: TGTGCCAGCAGTTCAACGCCGACTAGCGGGATCTACGAGCAGTACTTC.

The rearrangement uses TRBV6-5 and TRBJ2-3, with a weak D call TRBD2 (6 bases). CDR1 is MNHEY, CDR2 SVGAGI, per germline. The CDR3 contains 17 residues. V dropped 2 bases and J dropped 7 bases, with 22 bases sitting between them. CDR3 nucleotide sequence: TGTGCCAGCAGTTACCGACTAGAATCGGCCCCATCAAATACGCAGTATTTT. Protein: CASSYRLESAPSNTQYF.

In its sample, this clonotype was seen a few times. This chain uses TRBV7-9 with TRBJ2-7, with TRBD1 matching 9 bases. In germline, CDR1 is SEHNR, CDR2 FQNEAQ (reference sequence). V shed 5 bases and J 4 bases; nucleotides not matched to a gene: 9. The CDR3 has 15 amino acids. The CDR3 spells CASSPWDRVSYEQYF. CDR3 sequence (DNA): TGTGCCAGCAGCCCCTGGGACAGGGTCTCATACGAGCAGTACTTC.

This clonotype has just one count. The V call is TRBV24-1, the J call TRBJ2-5; 7 bases are shared with TRBD2. The CDR3 has 16 residues. After removal of 3 bases from V and 3 bases from J, the junction contained 9 bases not matched to a gene. Germline CDR1 reads KGHDR; CDR2 reads SFDVKD. The CDR3 DNA reads TGTGCCACCAGTGATCCCAAGCGGGATAATAAAGAGACCCAGTACTTC. Residues: CATSDPKRDNKETQYF.

This clonotype was seen more than once but under ten times. The chain joins TRBV7-9 to TRBJ2-1; D ambiguous. Trimming shortened V by 5 bases and J by 0 bases, and 14 bases separated the two germline ends. This CDR3 is built from 16 residues. Germline loops: CDR1 SEHNR, CDR2 FQNEAQ (reference sequence). This CDR3 is CASSIKQPNSYNEQFF. The CDR3 DNA is TGTGCCAGCAGCATTAAACAGCCCAACTCCTACAATGAGCAGTTCTTC. Looking up the rest from reference TRBV7-9 and TRBJ2-1 gives the full variable domain: DTGVSQNPRHKITKRGQNVTFRCDPISEHNRLYWYRQTLGQGPEFLTYFQNEAQLEKSRLLSDRFSAERPKGSFSTLEIQRTEQGDSAMYLCASSIKQPNSYNEQFFGPGTRLTVL.

This clonotype appeared a few times. The V and J genes are TRBV12-3 or TRBV12-4 and TRBJ2-3, with a possible D match to TRBD2 (6 bases). The CDR3 runs to 15 residues. V gave up 4 bases and J gave up 3 bases, with 14 bases separating them. The CDR3 DNA reads as TGTGCCAGCAGTTGGTACGGGGGTGGTACAGATACGCAGTATTTT. Its protein product is CASSWYGGGTDTQYF.

There are many counts of this clonotype. The rearrangement joins TRBV5-1 to TRBJ1-1; D call uncertain. With 3 bases removed from V and 0 bases from J, the gap between germline ends came to 9 bases. This CDR3 spans 14 amino acids. Germline assignment: CDR1 SGHRS and CDR2 YFSETQ. Written as DNA, the CDR3 is TGCGCCAGCAGCTCCCGCAGCTTGAACACTGAAGCTTTCTTT. Its protein product is CASSSRSLNTEAFF. The full variable domain, rest sourced from reference TRBV5-1 and TRBJ1-1, is KAGVTQTPRYLIKTRGQQVTLSCSPISGHRSVSWYQQTPGQGLQFLFEYFSETQRNKGNFPGRFSGRQFSNSRSEMNVSTLELGDSALYLCASSSRSLNTEAFFGQGTRLTVV.

This clonotype was seen only once. This chain links TRBV15 with TRBJ2-3, with a tentative D call TRBD2 (6 bases). This CDR3 is 14 amino acids long. Trimming removed 8 bases at V and 1 base at J, with 13 bases between. Germline V CDR1 and CDR2: LNHNV, YYDKDF (reference sequence). The CDR3 here is CATANGGRTDTQYF. The CDR3 DNA sequence: TGTGCCACCGCCAACGGGGGACGCACAGATACGCAGTATTTT. Looking up the rest from reference TRBV15 and TRBJ2-3 gives the full variable domain: DAMVIQNPRYQVTQFGKPVTLSCSQTLNHNVMYWYQQKSSQAPKLLFHYYDKDFNNEADTPDNFQSRRPNTSFCFLDIRSPGLGDTAMYLCATANGGRTDTQYFGPGTRLTVL.

The chain is built from TRBV20-1 and TRBJ1-1; D is unresolved. This CDR3 region has 13 residues. Deletions cut 6 bases from V and 0 bases from J, with 11 bases between. The germline V gene has CDR1 DFQATT and CDR2 SNEGSKA (reference sequence). The CDR3 DNA sequence: TGCAGTGCCCCTCCCCGGATGAACACTGAAGCTTTCTTT. This translates into CSAPPRMNTEAFF.

A few counts support this clonotype. The rearrangement links TRBV20-1 to TRBJ1-1, with D perhaps matching TRBD1 (5 bases). Germline assignment: CDR1 DFQATT and CDR2 SNEGSKA (reference sequence). CDR3 length equals 14 residues. The ends were cut back, 3 bases at V and 3 bases at J, with 14 bases in the middle. Written as DNA, the CDR3 is TGCAGTGCTAGTGCCCGGACACGTTACACTGAAGCTTTCTTT. Translated: CSASARTRYTEAFF.

The chain couples TRBV20-1 to TRBJ2-3; TRBD2 matches at 9 bases. The junction had 5 bases not matched to a gene; V was cut back by 7 bases and J by 0 bases. The CDR3 is 14 residues long. Germline lookup yields CDR1 DFQATT and CDR2 SNEGSKA (reference sequence). Written as DNA, the CDR3 is TGCAGTGTCGGACTAGCGACTAGCACAGATACGCAGTATTTT. This codes for CSVGLATSTDTQYF.